This TCR beta chain is drawn from a study of technical replicates of blood from several donors. Sequencing was performed with immunoSEQ multiplex PCR; in TCRdb, only in-frame clones are kept and a portion is missing. The sample holds under 85,000 clones, 80% to 95% seen once. CDR3 length equals 15 residues. The germline V and J ends were trimmed by 0 bases and 0 bases, with 10 bases remaining between them. Looked up from germline, CDR1 is SGHRS and CDR2 is YFSETQ. The sample taken for sequencing was T cells isolated from PBMCs. The chain links TRBV5-1 to TRBJ2-7, with D perhaps matching TRBD2 (6 bases). This clonotype originated in a human donor in good health. The CDR3 reads CASSLASASSYEQYF. The CDR3, as DNA: TGCGCCAGCAGCTTGGCTAGCGCTAGCTCCTACGAGCAGTACTTC. Supplemented by reference TRBV5-1 and TRBJ2-7, the full variable domain reads KAGVTQTPRYLIKTRGQQVTLSCSPISGHRSVSWYQQTPGQGLQFLFEYFSETQRNKGNFPGRFSGRQFSNSRSEMNVSTLELGDSALYLCASSLASASSYEQYFGPGTRLTVT.